This T cell receptor (beta chain) was sequenced in a study of cytomegalovirus exposure and HLA in healthy donors. 13 Jbeta primers and 60 Vbeta primers were used for the PCR. TCRdb keeps only in-frame clones here, not all; method: immunoSEQ multiplex PCR. The data hold 200,000 or so clones, with about 81% observed a single time. This CDR3 is 14 amino acids long. J was trimmed by 0 bases and V by 9 bases; bases with no gene match: 5. Germline V gene sequence: CDR1 SEHNR, CDR2 FQNEAQ (reference sequence). Concerning this clone itself: Its antigen is currently unknown.

Regarding the study as a whole: In an earlier analysis, about 87% or about 30%: the productive usage of most TCR beta V segments.

Sequenced: PBMCs. This chain connects TRBV7-9 to TRBJ1-5; 7 bases agree with TRBD1. The TCR comes from a woman under 30 in good health and CMV-seropositive. The DNA for the CDR3 is TGTGCCAGTACCGGGACAGATAGCAATCAGCCCCAGCATTTT. Its translation: CASTGTDSNQPQHF.